This is a list of T cell receptor beta chains from one sample in a study of shared clonotypes between healthy human individuals. Assay used: immunoSEQ multiplex PCR; TCRdb lists only in-frame clones, some missing. The sample comprises 2 million to 2.5 million clones, approximately 94% of which are singletons, and approximately 0.13% rests with the top ten. The material sequenced was naive CD4+ T cells sorted from blood. The origin of the receptors is a man younger than 35 in good health. Each CDR3 is given with its conserved first and last residue. Fields, in order: D gene, J gene, clone size, V gene, CDR3 DNA, CDR3 protein. A D gene is named only where the DNA matches it firmly. Size is omitted from some rows. Given values are once, few, many or a class for expanded clones.

D gene: TRBD1; J gene: TRBJ1-6; clone size: -; V gene: TRBV6-1; CDR3 DNA: TGTGCCAGCAGTGAATGGGGGACAGGGTTTCGAGCACCCCTCCACTTT; CDR3 protein: CASSEWGTGFRAPLHF
D gene: -; J gene: TRBJ2-2; clone size: -; V gene: TRBV5-4; CDR3 DNA: TGTGCCAGCAGCTTCTTAGGGGCAGCGAACACCGGGGAGCTGTTTTTT; CDR3 protein: CASSFLGAANTGELFF
D gene: -; J gene: TRBJ1-1; clone size: -; V gene: TRBV5-1; CDR3 DNA: TGCGCCAGCAGAGAAGGGGAAACTGAAGCTTTCTTT; CDR3 protein: CASREGETEAFF
D gene: TRBD2; J gene: TRBJ2-1; clone size: -; V gene: TRBV2; CDR3 DNA: TGTGCCAGCAGTGCTCGGGCTAGCGGGGTATACAATGAGCAGTTCTTC; CDR3 protein: CASSARASGVYNEQFF
D gene: TRBD2; J gene: TRBJ2-5; clone size: once; V gene: TRBV9; CDR3 DNA: TGTGCCAGCAGCGTAGGAGGGGCGGGGGTCCCCCAAGAGACCCAGTACTTC; CDR3 protein: CASSVGGAGVPQETQYF
D gene: TRBD1; J gene: TRBJ1-1; clone size: -; V gene: TRBV2; CDR3 DNA: TGTGCCAGCCCAGCTAAAGGGGGCTGGTATGGGGACACTGAAGCTTTCTTT; CDR3 protein: CASPAKGGWYGDTEAFF
D gene: -; J gene: TRBJ2-7; clone size: -; V gene: TRBV7-8; CDR3 DNA: TGTGCCAGCAGCTCACTTGTCTCCGGGACAAGCAAGCCGTACGAGCAGTACTTC; CDR3 protein: CASSSLVSGTSKPYEQYF
D gene: -; J gene: TRBJ2-7; clone size: -; V gene: TRBV28; CDR3 DNA: TGTGCCAGCAGTTTAAAGGGACCCAGCTCCTACGAGCAGTACTTC; CDR3 protein: CASSLKGPSSYEQYF
D gene: -; J gene: TRBJ2-5; clone size: once; V gene: TRBV7-8; CDR3 DNA: TGTGCCAGCAGCTTATTGGAAGGAGGGAACAGGGCTGAGACCCAGTACTTC; CDR3 protein: CASSLLEGGNRAETQYF
D gene: -; J gene: TRBJ1-6; clone size: -; V gene: TRBV30; CDR3 DNA: TGTGCCTGGAGTGTAACAGGCTATAATTCACCCCTCCACTTT; CDR3 protein: CAWSVTGYNSPLHF
D gene: -; J gene: TRBJ1-1; clone size: -; V gene: TRBV4-2; CDR3 DNA: TGTGCCAGCAGCCAAGACGTAGAGAACACTGAAGCTTTCTTT; CDR3 protein: CASSQDVENTEAFF
D gene: TRBD2; J gene: TRBJ2-1; clone size: -; V gene: TRBV6-6; CDR3 DNA: TGTGCCAGCAGTAAACTAGCGGGGGGGTCCAATGAGCAGTTCTTC; CDR3 protein: CASSKLAGGSNEQFF
D gene: -; J gene: TRBJ2-2; clone size: -; V gene: TRBV15; CDR3 DNA: TGTGCCACCAGCAGATTATCCGGGGCCAACACCGGGGAGCTGTTTTTT; CDR3 protein: CATSRLSGANTGELFF
D gene: -; J gene: TRBJ1-2; clone size: -; V gene: TRBV15; CDR3 DNA: TGTGCCACCAGCAGAGGACGGGCGGATGGCTACACCTTC; CDR3 protein: CATSRGRADGYTF
D gene: -; J gene: TRBJ1-5; clone size: -; V gene: TRBV28; CDR3 DNA: TGTGCCAGCAGTCCCTTGGCTCAGCCCCAGCATTTT; CDR3 protein: CASSPLAQPQHF
D gene: TRBD2; J gene: TRBJ2-6; clone size: -; V gene: TRBV5-1; CDR3 DNA: TGCGCCAGCAGCGGAGGGACTAGCGGGGGAGTAGCTGGGGCCAACGTCCTGACTTTC; CDR3 protein: CASSGGTSGGVAGANVLTF
D gene: -; J gene: TRBJ2-7; clone size: -; V gene: TRBV7-2; CDR3 DNA: TGTGCCAGCAGCTTAGTCCAGGGGTCCCCCTACGAGCAGTACTTC; CDR3 protein: CASSLVQGSPYEQYF
D gene: -; J gene: TRBJ1-2; clone size: -; V gene: TRBV19; CDR3 DNA: TGTGCCAGTAGTATAGAGGGGGGCTATGGCTACACCTTC; CDR3 protein: CASSIEGGYGYTF
D gene: -; J gene: TRBJ2-3; clone size: -; V gene: TRBV7-2; CDR3 DNA: TGTGCCAGCAGCTTACCGGGAATCCGAACAGATACGCAGTATTTT; CDR3 protein: CASSLPGIRTDTQYF
D gene: -; J gene: TRBJ2-5; clone size: -; V gene: TRBV4-3; CDR3 DNA: TGCGCCAGCAGCCTAGGCCGTCGAGAGACCCAGTACTTC; CDR3 protein: CASSLGRRETQYF
D gene: TRBD1; J gene: TRBJ2-5; clone size: -; V gene: TRBV5-1; CDR3 DNA: TGCGCCAGCAGCCTGCCTCGGACAGGGGGCGGAGGGGTCCAAGAGACCCAGTACTTC; CDR3 protein: CASSLPRTGGGGVQETQYF
D gene: -; J gene: TRBJ1-1; clone size: -; V gene: TRBV4-1; CDR3 DNA: TGCGCCAGCAGCCAGCGGCTGGCCGGGGCGCCTGAAGCTTTCTTT; CDR3 protein: CASSQRLAGAPEAFF
D gene: -; J gene: TRBJ1-4; clone size: once; V gene: TRBV5-1; CDR3 DNA: TGCGCCAGCAGCTTGGGGGCGGCCCAGGAAAAACTGTTTTTT; CDR3 protein: CASSLGAAQEKLFF
D gene: TRBD1; J gene: TRBJ1-2; clone size: -; V gene: TRBV10-3; CDR3 DNA: TGTGCCATCGCCGGGACAGGGGGCGTCGGGGATGGCTACACCTTC; CDR3 protein: CAIAGTGGVGDGYTF
D gene: -; J gene: TRBJ2-5; clone size: -; V gene: TRBV27; CDR3 DNA: TGTGCCAGCAGTTCCGGATCTCTCATTACTAAAGAGACCCAGTACTTC; CDR3 protein: CASSSGSLITKETQYF
D gene: TRBD2; J gene: TRBJ2-1; clone size: -; V gene: TRBV5-6; CDR3 DNA: TGTGCCAGCCTCCACATGATAGCGGGGGTCTACAATGAGCAGTTCTTC; CDR3 protein: CASLHMIAGVYNEQFF
D gene: TRBD2; J gene: TRBJ2-3; clone size: -; V gene: TRBV9; CDR3 DNA: TGTGCCAGCAGCGTAGAAGCGGGAGCTCCAGATACGCAGTATTTT; CDR3 protein: CASSVEAGAPDTQYF
D gene: -; J gene: TRBJ1-5; clone size: -; V gene: TRBV28; CDR3 DNA: TGTGCCAGCAGTTTGCTCGAGGGGCAGCCCCAGCATTTT; CDR3 protein: CASSLLEGQPQHF
D gene: -; J gene: TRBJ2-3; clone size: once; V gene: TRBV4-1; CDR3 DNA: TGCGCCAGCAGCCCACTGGAATGGGGGCCCACAGATACGCAGTATTTT; CDR3 protein: CASSPLEWGPTDTQYF
D gene: -; J gene: TRBJ1-2; clone size: -; V gene: TRBV27; CDR3 DNA: TGTGCCAGCAGTTTATCGGGTCGGGGGGCTGGCGGCTACACCTTC; CDR3 protein: CASSLSGRGAGGYTF
D gene: -; J gene: TRBJ1-5; clone size: -; V gene: TRBV27; CDR3 DNA: TGTGCCAGCAGTTCGTTTCAGAGCGGGTATAGCAATCAGCCCCAGCATTTT; CDR3 protein: CASSSFQSGYSNQPQHF